This T cell receptor (beta chain) appears in the sequencing data of a study of blood T cell repertoires in COVID-19. In the original analysis: Counts of nucleated cells, estimated from reference gene primer amplification, were obtained. The protocol was immunoSEQ multiplex PCR, while the TCRdb copy is restricted to in-frame clones and leaves out a portion. V, J and clone size reflect that table, while D and trimming were determined from the DNA. Among 280,000 or so clones listed, roughly 85% were seen once. Individuals drawn from around 25 US areas were roughly 18 to 89 years old. Cohort placement rested on clinical history that participants reported themselves. CDR3 length: 15 residues. In germline, CDR1 is SGHRS, CDR2 YFSETQ. The ends lost 4 bases at V and 3 bases at J; junction bases unmatched: 5.

The sequence came from a woman aged 45-65 years who had recovered from COVID-19. V usage is TRBV5-1 and J usage is TRBJ1-4, with 8 bases that match TRBD1. The specimen was PBMCs or T cells enriched from blood (not recorded which). CDR3 loop: CASSLPGQANEKLFF. DNA of the CDR3: TGCGCCAGCAGCCTCCCGGGACAGGCTAATGAAAAACTGTTTTTT.